One T cell receptor (beta chain) is described in this entry. Its antigen is unknown. PCR amplification relied on 60 Vbeta primers (plus 13 Jbeta primers). Clones were read by immunoSEQ multiplex PCR, and TCRdb kept only the in-frame ones, dropping some. This table holds 200,000 to 250,000 clones, roughly 90% found once. The entry originates in a study of cytomegalovirus exposure and HLA in healthy donors. Germline-derived CDR1 and CDR2 are MNHEY and SVGAGI. The CDR3 contains 13 residues. V lost 6 bases, J lost 2 bases, and 11 bases lay in between. Study findings and constraints: Earlier findings revealed that most TCR beta V segments proved productive either about 87% or about 30% of the time.

The chain links TRBV6-5 to TRBJ2-7, with D possibly being TRBD1 (6 bases). Sequenced input: PBMCs. This TCR came from a woman aged 18-30 years in good health and CMV-seronegative. This CDR3 is CASRTTGTYEQYF. The CDR3 DNA reads TGTGCCAGCAGAACCACAGGGACCTACGAGCAGTACTTC.